The 21 T cell receptor beta chains below come from one sample, sequenced in a study of cytomegalovirus exposure and HLA in healthy donors. Both 60 Vbeta primers and 13 Jbeta primers went into the PCR. Some clones are missing from TCRdb's copy, which holds only in-frame ones; the method was immunoSEQ multiplex PCR. This table has approximately 61,000 clones, 55% to 65% appearing once. The specimen sequenced was PBMCs. The receptors stem from a woman aged 45-65 years in good health and CMV-seronegative.

The genes are TRBV6-7 and TRBJ2-1, with 7 nucleotides matching TRBD2. TRBV6-7 is marked as an open reading frame, function uncertain. This CDR3 has 15 residues. The J segment lost 5 bases and the V segment lost 0 bases, leaving 4 bases of the junction unmatched. The CDR3, as DNA: TGTGCCAGCAGTTACTCGTGGGAGGGTGACAATGAGCAGTTCTTC. Residues: CASSYSWEGDNEQFF.

The table lists this clone with many counts. This chain joins TRBV7-2 and TRBJ2-2; D may be TRBD2 (5 bases). The germline V gene encodes CDR1 SGHTA and CDR2 FQGNSA. V lost 2 bases and J 6 bases, leaving 13 bases between the germline ends. CDR3 size: 15 residues. CDR3 sequence: CASSLMSGSSGELFF. As DNA, the CDR3 is TGTGCCAGCAGCTTAATGTCGGGGTCGTCCGGGGAGCTGTTTTTT.

The rearrangement uses TRBV5-8 and TRBJ2-5, with 11 bases aligning to TRBD2. From germline, CDR1 is SGHTS and CDR2 YDEGEE. The CDR3 contains 16 residues. Trimming at V came to 4 bases and at J to 2 bases, leaving 7 bases not matched to a gene. CDR3: CASSPGLAGIQETQYF. The CDR3 nucleotides read TGTGCCAGCAGCCCAGGACTAGCGGGCATTCAAGAGACCCAGTACTTC.

V usage is TRBV5-1 and J usage is TRBJ2-1; 7 bases fit TRBD2. The CDR3 is 14 amino acids. V lost 7 bases and J lost 9; bases outside the gene matches: 13. Per germline, CDR1 SGHRS and CDR2 YFSETQ. CDR3 residues: CASVAGVREGEQFF. The CDR3 DNA sequence: TGCGCCAGCGTGGCGGGAGTAAGGGAGGGTGAGCAGTTCTTC. Full variable domain (outside the CDR3, taken from reference TRBV5-1 and TRBJ2-1): KAGVTQTPRYLIKTRGQQVTLSCSPISGHRSVSWYQQTPGQGLQFLFEYFSETQRNKGNFPGRFSGRQFSNSRSEMNVSTLELGDSALYLCASVAGVREGEQFFGPGTRLTVL.

This sequence joins TRBV2 and TRBJ2-1, with 9 bases aligning to TRBD2. Losses at the gene ends were 4 bases for V and 0 bases for J; bases not matched to a gene: 1. This CDR3 is 15 amino acids long. Looked up from germline, CDR1 is SNHLY and CDR2 is FYNNEI. CDR3 region: CASSGSGSSYNEQFF. As DNA, the CDR3 is TGTGCCAGCAGTGGTAGCGGGAGCTCCTACAATGAGCAGTTCTTC. Filled out from reference TRBV2 and TRBJ2-1, the complete variable domain reads EPEVTQTPSHQVTQMGQEVILRCVPISNHLYFYWYRQILGQKVEFLVSFYNNEISEKSEIFDDQFSVERPDGSNFTLKIRSTKLEDSAMYFCASSGSGSSYNEQFFGPGTRLTVL.

In regard to this clone: Other nucleotide sequences from this sample produce the same CDR3. This chain uses TRBV7-9 with TRBJ2-7, with D uncertain. The CDR3 is made up of 15 amino acids. Trimming removed 0 bases at V and 0 bases at J, with 9 bases between. Germline CDR1 and CDR2: SEHNR and FQNEAQ (reference sequence). The DNA of the CDR3 is TGTGCCAGCAGCTTAGCGCAGGTCAGCTCCTACGAGCAGTACTTC. Translation gives CASSLAQVSSYEQYF. The full variable domain, with the rest looked up from reference TRBV7-9 and TRBJ2-7, is DTGVSQNPRHKITKRGQNVTFRCDPISEHNRLYWYRQTLGQGPEFLTYFQNEAQLEKSRLLSDRFSAERPKGSFSTLEIQRTEQGDSAMYLCASSLAQVSSYEQYFGPGTRLTVT.

In its sample, this clone was seen once. The rearrangement uses TRBV7-8 and TRBJ2-3, with D unclear. The CDR3 has 13 amino acids. The V end was cut by 5 bases, the J end by 8 bases, with 14 bases between. Per the germline V gene, CDR1 is SGHVS and CDR2 is FQNEAQ. The CDR3 bases are TGTGCCAGCAGCATGGATGTATCGGGTACGCAGTATTTT. Its translation: CASSMDVSGTQYF.

The J gene is TRBJ1-1, the V gene TRBV4-3; D gene uncertain. This CDR3 is 13 amino acids long. V was pared by 7 bases and J by 1 base, with 10 bases between. CDR1 is LGHNA, CDR2 YSLEER, per germline. CDR3 residues: CASMARPNTEAFF. The CDR3 DNA reads TGCGCCAGCATGGCGAGGCCGAACACTGAAGCTTTCTTT.

V and J are TRBV28 and TRBJ2-7, with 9 positions matching TRBD1. The J segment lost 2 bases and the V segment lost 5 bases, leaving 13 bases of the junction unmatched. The germline gives CDR1 MDHEN, CDR2 SYDVKM. CDR3 size: 17 residues. The CDR3 DNA sequence: TGTGCCAGCAGTCCCCTCGACCGGGACAGGGTAACCTACGAGCAGTACTTC. Translated: CASSPLDRDRVTYEQYF.

The CDR3: CASSTDSNQPQHF. In nucleotides, the CDR3 is TGTGCCAGCAGCACAGATAGCAATCAGCCCCAGCATTTT. V is TRBV14 and J is TRBJ1-5, with unresolved D. Germline loops: CDR1 SGHDN, CDR2 FVKESK. The CDR3 contains 13 residues. Deletions cut 5 bases from V and 0 bases from J, with 5 bases between.

This chain connects TRBV10-3 to TRBJ1-5, with 8 nucleotides matching TRBD1. Germline V CDR1 and CDR2: ENHRY, SYGVKD. This CDR3 region has 17 residues. With V trimmed by 0 bases and J by 3 bases, 7 bases remained unmatched. The CDR3 coding sequence is TGTGCCATCAGTGAGTCGACCGGACAGGGCTTCAATCAGCCCCAGCATTTT. As protein: CAISESTGQGFNQPQHF.

The rearrangement links TRBV5-6 to TRBJ2-7; no reliable D call. This CDR3 spans 14 amino acids. CDR1 SGHDT and CDR2 YYEEEE come from the germline V gene. Trimming removed 1 base from V and 0 bases from J, with 8 bases in between. Here the CDR3 reads CASSLTVNSYEQYF. CDR3 sequence (DNA): TGTGCCAGCAGCTTGACAGTGAACTCCTACGAGCAGTACTTC. Supplemented by reference TRBV5-6 and TRBJ2-7, the full variable domain reads DAGVTQSPTHLIKTRGQQVTLRCSPKSGHDTVSWYQQALGQGPQFIFQYYEEEERQRGNFPDRFSGHQFPNYSSELNVNALLLGDSALYLCASSLTVNSYEQYFGPGTRLTVT.

This sequence joins TRBV19 and TRBJ1-5; D might be TRBD1 (6 bases). This CDR3 spans 13 amino acids. Trimming left V 0 bases short and J 6 bases short, with 6 bases between. CDR1 and CDR2 from the germline V gene are LNHDA and SQIVND (reference sequence). The CDR3 protein is CASSIEQGQPQHF. CDR3 nucleotide sequence: TGTGCCAGTAGTATAGAACAGGGTCAGCCCCAGCATTTT.

The rearrangement links TRBV4-1 to TRBJ2-7; TRBD1 matches at 9 bases. The CDR3 is 18 residues long. V was pared by 0 bases and J by 5 bases, with 14 bases of the junction left unmatched. The germline gives CDR1 MGHRA, CDR2 YSYEKL. This chain's CDR3 is CASSQEALPGTGKHEQYF. The CDR3 DNA sequence: TGCGCCAGCAGCCAAGAAGCCCTGCCGGGGACAGGGAAACACGAGCAGTACTTC.

This clone has more than one count but fewer than ten. V gene TRBV14 combines with J gene TRBJ1-2; D might be TRBD1 (6 bases). There are 15 residues in the CDR3. Per germline, CDR1 SGHDN and CDR2 FVKESK. V was shortened by 0 bases and J by 7 bases, with 15 bases between the two germline ends. CDR3 loop: CASSQEHRESSGYTF. The CDR3 region has the DNA TGTGCCAGCAGCCAAGAGCACAGGGAATCGTCTGGCTACACCTTC.

This rearrangement joins TRBV18 to TRBJ2-3; D remains unclear. This CDR3 is built from 13 residues. The germline V and J ends were trimmed by 5 bases and 0 bases, with 6 bases remaining between them. Per the germline V gene, CDR1 is KGHSH and CDR2 is LQKENI. This chain's CDR3 is CASSSTSTDTQYF. The CDR3 DNA reads as TGTGCCAGCTCATCAACTAGCACAGATACGCAGTATTTT.

The chain uses TRBV7-9 and TRBJ1-1; 12 nucleotides agree with TRBD1. Germline V gene sequence: CDR1 SEHNR, CDR2 FQNEAQ (reference sequence). The CDR3 is 18 amino acids. The ends lost 3 bases at V and 5 bases at J; junction bases unmatched: 13. The chain's CDR3 is CASSLTPGQGARDTEAFF. CDR3 nucleotides: TGTGCCAGCAGCTTGACACCGGGACAGGGGGCGCGAGATACTGAAGCTTTCTTT.

V and J are TRBV14 and TRBJ1-1, with D unclear. The CDR3 runs 13 residues. Trimming took 0 bases from V and 5 from J, leaving 7 bases between them. Looked up from germline, CDR1 is SGHDN and CDR2 is FVKESK. The CDR3 loop is CASSQERGTEAFF. As DNA, the CDR3 is TGTGCCAGCAGCCAAGAGCGAGGGACTGAAGCTTTCTTT.

V and J are TRBV2 and TRBJ2-2; 7 bases fit TRBD1. Germline V gene data show CDR1 as SNHLY and CDR2 as FYNNEI. CDR3 size: 12 residues. J gave up 6 bases and V 6 bases, and 1 base lay outside the gene matches. CDR3 amino acids: CASSTGAGELFF. The CDR3 bases are TGTGCCAGCAGCACAGGGGCCGGGGAGCTGTTTTTT. Variable domain in full (rest from reference TRBV2 and TRBJ2-2): EPEVTQTPSHQVTQMGQEVILRCVPISNHLYFYWYRQILGQKVEFLVSFYNNEISEKSEIFDDQFSVERPDGSNFTLKIRSTKLEDSAMYFCASSTGAGELFFGEGSRLTVL.

The rearrangement uses TRBV11-2 and TRBJ1-2; the D is unclear. CDR3 length: 13 residues. V was shortened by 3 bases and J by 5 bases, with 10 bases between the two germline ends. The germline CDR1 and CDR2 sequences are SGHAT and FQNNGV. The CDR3 sequence: CASSFFAGYGYTF. Here the CDR3 DNA reads TGTGCCAGCAGCTTTTTCGCGGGATATGGCTACACCTTC. Drawing the rest from reference TRBV11-2 and TRBJ1-2, the complete variable domain is EAGVAQSPRYKIIEKRQSVAFWCNPISGHATLYWYQQILGQGPKLLIQFQNNGVVDDSQLPKDRFSAERLKGVDSTLKIQPAKLEDSAVYLCASSFFAGYGYTFGSGTRLTVV.

CDR3 sequence: CASKRSGRPFQETQYF. The CDR3 nucleotides read TGTGCCAGCAAAAGGAGCGGGAGGCCGTTCCAAGAGACCCAGTACTTC. The chain joins TRBV21-1 to TRBJ2-5; whether TRBD2, the table's D call, matches the DNA was not checked. TRBV21-1 is a pseudogene. The CDR3 extends over 16 amino acids.